This TCR beta chain was observed in a study of blood T cells in healthy people across ages. Details on this clonotype: Antigen unknown.

Study-wide results and caveats: Diversity of TCR beta per million T cells declined in a roughly linear way with age.

Drawing of peripheral blood yielded 7.5 to 10 milliliters from each donor. Through a sample-barcoded 5' primer and a J-beta primer mix, a second PCR was run for 7 to 11 cycles. TCRdb re-called the 5' RACE reads with MiXCR, one entry per CDR3 protein. The sample yields hundreds of thousands of distinct CDR3 sequences, about 56% seen once. V dropped 5 bases and J dropped 0 bases, with 10 bases sitting between them. Germline V lookup: CDR1 KGHDR, CDR2 SFDVKD. This CDR3 has 15 residues. The TCR comes from a man aged 40-49 years in good health. The sequencing input was blood. This sequence joins TRBV24-1 and TRBJ2-1; TRBD1 is a possible D gene (5 bases). The CDR3 region is CATSGYRGSYNEQFF. CDR3 DNA sequence: TGTGCCACCAGTGGGTATAGGGGCTCCTACAATGAGCAGTTCTTC.